The text below deals with one T cell receptor (beta chain). Its matching antigen is unknown. This sample is part of a study of cytomegalovirus exposure and HLA in healthy donors. The study's findings and limits: According to reports, the classifier identified cytomegalovirus status with high specificity and sensitivity. Rarity characterized most TCR sequences, yet some public TCRs appeared in many donors.

This CDR3 has 15 amino acids. Profiling relied on immunoSEQ multiplex PCR, and the TCRdb table lists in-frame clones only, not all of them. The profile shows 100,000 to 150,000 clones, around nine tenths of them singletons. Material: PBMCs. The TCR sequence derives from a man between 25 and 39 years old in good health and CMV-seronegative. The chain has TRBV21-1 and TRBJ1-3. TRBV21-1 is given as a pseudogene. This CDR3 reads CASSKGRGSGNTIYF. The CDR3 DNA is TGTGCCAGCAGCAAAGGACGAGGGTCTGGAAACACCATATATTTT.